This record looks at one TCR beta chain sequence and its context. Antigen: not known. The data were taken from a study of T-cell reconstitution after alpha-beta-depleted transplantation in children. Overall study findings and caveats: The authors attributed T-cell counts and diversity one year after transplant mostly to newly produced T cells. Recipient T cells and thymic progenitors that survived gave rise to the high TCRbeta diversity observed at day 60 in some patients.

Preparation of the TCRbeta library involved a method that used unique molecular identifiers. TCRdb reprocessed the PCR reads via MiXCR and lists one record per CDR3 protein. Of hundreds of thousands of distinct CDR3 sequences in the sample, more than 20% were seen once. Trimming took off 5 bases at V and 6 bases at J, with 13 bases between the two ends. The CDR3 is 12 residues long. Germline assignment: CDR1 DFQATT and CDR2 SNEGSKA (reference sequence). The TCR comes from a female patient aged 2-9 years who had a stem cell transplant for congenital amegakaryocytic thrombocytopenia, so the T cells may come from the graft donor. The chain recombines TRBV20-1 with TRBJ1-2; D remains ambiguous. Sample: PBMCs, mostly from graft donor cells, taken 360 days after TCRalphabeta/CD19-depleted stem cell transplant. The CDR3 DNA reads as TGCAGTGCTGTACAGTTCCAGCATGGCTACACCTTC. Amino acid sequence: CSAVQFQHGYTF.